One sample yielded the 9 T cell receptor beta chains listed below, sequenced in a study of T cell repertoires in cytomegalovirus infection (dated by TCRdb to the late 2010s). The data were produced on an Illumina HiSeq 1500. TCRdb trimmed public reads at Q25 via fastp, called clones via MiXCR and kept in-frame beta chains. When rows share a CDR3 protein, they turn into one entry using the most common DNA and genes. This sample comprises 150,000 to 200,000 distinct CDR3 sequences, over 13% of them detected only once. The ten largest clonotypes hold over 20% of the sample. The specimen was PBMCs. These receptors were taken from a human donor in good health (CMV status not recorded). Some clones in this sample may be carry-over from other donors' samples.

The chain uses TRBV5-1 and TRBJ2-1, with 12 bases fitting TRBD2. Unmatched junction bases numbered 10, after V lost 0 bases and J lost 9 bases. There are 17 residues in the CDR3. Germline V lookup: CDR1 SGHRS, CDR2 YFSETQ. The CDR3, as DNA: TGCGCCAGCAGCTTGGTGTCTAGCGGGAGGGCCGCCCGTGAGCAGTTCTTC. It is translated as CASSLVSSGRAAREQFF.

This clonotype appeared a few times. CDR3 amino acids: CASSPATGGGYNEQFF. The DNA for the CDR3 is TGTGCCAGCAGTCCCGCTACAGGAGGGGGGTACAATGAGCAGTTCTTC. The chain has TRBV6-2 or TRBV6-3 and TRBJ2-1; D possibly matches TRBD1 or TRBD2 (6 bases each). Looked up from germline, CDR1 is MNHEY and CDR2 is SVGEGT. The CDR3 totals 16 residues. Trimming took off 5 bases at V and 4 bases at J, with 18 bases between the two ends.

Of note for this clonotype: A much larger clone sits a single nucleotide away, making a read error possible. V usage is TRBV7-2 and J usage is TRBJ2-5, with D possibly being TRBD1 or TRBD2 (6 bases each). Per the germline V gene, CDR1 is SGHTA and CDR2 is FQGNSA. The CDR3 totals 15 residues. In DNA, the CDR3 is TGTGCCAGCAGCTTAGGGGGGGCGGGGCAAGAGACCCGGTACTTC. It translates to CASSLGGAGQETRYF.

This clonotype occurred many times. The chain has TRBV25-1 and TRBJ1-3; possibly TRBD1 for D (6 bases). The V end was cut by 6 bases, the J end by 3 bases, with 18 bases between. The CDR3 has 16 amino acids. CDR1 and CDR2 (germline): MGHDK, SYGVNS. This CDR3 reads CASRGMEQGFGNTIYF. The CDR3 DNA sequence: TGTGCCAGCAGAGGTATGGAGCAGGGGTTTGGAAACACCATATATTTT.

V and J are TRBV12-3 or TRBV12-4 and TRBJ2-1, with TRBD1 identical over 10 bases. The junction had 9 bases not matched to a gene; V was cut back by 6 bases and J by 7 bases. CDR3 length: 15 residues. The CDR3 here is CASSLTGGAGNEQFF. The CDR3 nucleotides read TGTGCCAGCAGCTTGACAGGGGGCGCCGGAAATGAGCAGTTCTTC.

There are a few counts of this clonotype. The chain joins TRBV25-1 to TRBJ1-2; the D is unclear. From germline, CDR1 is MGHDK and CDR2 SYGVNS. The V gene lost 5 bases and the J gene lost 8 bases, with 24 bases spanning the gap. This CDR3 contains 16 residues. CDR3 loop: CASSSPGPQPGEGYTF. DNA of the CDR3: TGTGCCAGCAGTTCACCCGGACCGCAACCAGGTGAAGGCTACACCTTC.

This clonotype was seen only a few times. This chain joins TRBV9 and TRBJ2-1; D gene ambiguous. V was cut by 3 bases and J by 4 bases, with 14 bases left in between. The CDR3 covers 15 residues. From germline, CDR1 is SGDLS and CDR2 YYNGEE. CDR3 nucleotides: TGTGCCAGCAGCGGAACACAGACCTGGTACAATGAGCAGTTCTTC. This encodes CASSGTQTWYNEQFF.

Remarks on this clonotype: A junction end diverges from the germline sequence, so it may reflect a read error. This chain links TRBV6-2 or TRBV6-3 with TRBJ2-2; D may be TRBD2 (6 bases). Germline lookup yields CDR1 MNHEY and CDR2 SVGEGT. The CDR3 totals 14 residues. CDR3 sequence (DNA): TGTGCCAACAGTTTCCTAGCGAGCACCGGGGAGCTGTTTTTT. Protein product: CANSFLASTGELFF.

This chain connects TRBV9 to TRBJ1-1; TRBD1 matches 7 bases. The germline CDR1 and CDR2 sequences are SGDLS and YYNGEE. V shed 0 bases and J 2 bases; nucleotides not matched to a gene: 4. The CDR3 covers 15 residues. CDR3 nucleotide sequence: TGTGCCAGCAGCGTAGTTGGGACAGTTAACACTGAAGCTTTCTTT. Residues: CASSVVGTVNTEAFF.